This T cell receptor (beta chain) was documented in a study of blood T cell repertoires in COVID-19. As for the study in general: Samples of COVID-19 (acute and convalescent) were obtained from the United States, Italy and Spain. Sources were T cells, B-cell-depleted T cells, or PBMCs; the material itself was cDNA or gDNA.

Authors' methods: From reference gene primer amplification, estimates of nucleated cell counts were derived. Sequencing was performed with immunoSEQ multiplex PCR; in TCRdb, only in-frame clones are kept and a portion is missing. V, J and clone size are taken as reported in that table, and D and trimming were inferred from the DNA itself. The data hold approximately 150,000 clones, with about three quarters observed a single time. Germline CDR1 is SGHRS and CDR2 is YFSETQ. The CDR3 covers 15 residues. With 6 bases removed from V and 5 bases from J, the gap between germline ends came to 20 bases. The sample was peripheral blood. The V gene is TRBV5-1, the J gene TRBJ1-1; D is possibly TRBD1 (6 bases). This clonotype was obtained from a woman in her sixties with acute or convalescent COVID-19. CDR3 sequence: CASTTGTPWGTEAFF. The CDR3 DNA sequence: TGCGCCAGCACGACCGGGACACCCTGGGGGACTGAAGCTTTCTTT. Supplemented by reference TRBV5-1 and TRBJ1-1, the full variable domain reads KAGVTQTPRYLIKTRGQQVTLSCSPISGHRSVSWYQQTPGQGLQFLFEYFSETQRNKGNFPGRFSGRQFSNSRSEMNVSTLELGDSALYLCASTTGTPWGTEAFFGQGTRLTVV.